Listed here are 8 T cell receptor beta chains from one sample, sequenced in a study of T-cell memory formation after mild COVID-19 (dated by TCRdb to about 2021). The receptor library was made with 5' RACE. Sequencing relied on an Illumina NovaSeq 6000. TCRdb reworked the public reads: Q25 trimming with fastp, MiXCR clone assembly, productive beta chains retained. Here each entry gathers all rows of one CDR3 protein and keeps the most common genes and DNA. The table for this sample lists around 300,000 distinct CDR3 sequences; roughly 8.2% of them were counted only once. Jointly, the top ten make up around a fifth of the sample. The sequenced material came from PBMCs or a T cell subset sorted from them (not recorded which). All receptors derive from a man aged 18 to 29 who had mild COVID-19 (a few samples of this study predate the infection). The sample titles of this study are shuffled in the database, so cell type and time point are left out; the donor was told from shared clones.

This clonotype appeared a few times. This chain uses TRBV15 with TRBJ2-1; D unclear. Looked up from germline, CDR1 is LNHNV and CDR2 is YYDKDF (reference sequence). The CDR3 is 14 amino acids. The V and J ends lost 0 bases and 2 bases respectively, with 5 bases between them. The CDR3 bases are TGTGCCACCAGCAGAGACGCGGCCTACAATGAGCAGTTCTTC. Protein: CATSRDAAYNEQFF. Together with reference TRBV15 and TRBJ2-1, the CDR3 gives the full variable domain: DAMVIQNPRYQVTQFGKPVTLSCSQTLNHNVMYWYQQKSSQAPKLLFHYYDKDFNNEADTPDNFQSRRPNTSFCFLDIRSPGLGDTAMYLCATSRDAAYNEQFFGPGTRLTVL.

This clonotype was recorded many times. The genes are TRBV11-2 and TRBJ2-3; 9 positions agree with TRBD1. V was clipped by 3 bases and J by 2 bases; unmatched bases: 12. This CDR3 has 18 amino acids. Germline CDR1 is SGHAT and CDR2 is FQNNGV. For the CDR3, the DNA is TGTGCCAGCAGCTTCAGGAAAGGGACAGGGTATTCCACAGATACGCAGTATTTT. Its protein is CASSFRKGTGYSTDTQYF. Drawing the rest from reference TRBV11-2 and TRBJ2-3, the complete variable domain is EAGVAQSPRYKIIEKRQSVAFWCNPISGHATLYWYQQILGQGPKLLIQFQNNGVVDDSQLPKDRFSAERLKGVDSTLKIQPAKLEDSAVYLCASSFRKGTGYSTDTQYFGPGTRLTVL.

This chain joins TRBV5-1 and TRBJ2-6, with D uncertain. The CDR3 sequence is 17 residues long. Germline lookup yields CDR1 SGHRS and CDR2 YFSETQ. Trimming removed 0 bases from V and 4 bases from J, with 14 bases in between. The CDR3 DNA follows: TGCGCCAGCAGCTTGGAGGGCACCTCTTGGGGGGCCAACGTCCTGACTTTC. This encodes CASSLEGTSWGANVLTF.

The chain recombines TRBV6-6 with TRBJ2-7, with 8 bases that match TRBD1. With V trimmed by 3 bases and J by 6 bases, 10 bases remained unmatched. Germline assignment: CDR1 MNHNY and CDR2 SVGAGI (reference sequence). This CDR3 has 15 amino acids. This CDR3 reads CASSYGAGGLPEQYF. Written as DNA, the CDR3 is TGTGCCAGCAGTTATGGCGCAGGGGGCTTGCCCGAGCAGTACTTC.

This clonotype has a handful of counts. J is TRBJ1-4 and V is TRBV5-1, with a tentative D call TRBD1 (5 bases). The CDR3 sequence is 13 residues long. Trimming pared 5 bases from V and 5 bases from J, leaving 10 bases between. The V gene's germline CDR1 is SGHRS and CDR2 YFSETQ. This CDR3 reads CASRLRQNEKLFF. CDR3 nucleotides: TGCGCCAGCAGACTCCGACAGAATGAAAAACTGTTTTTT.

This clonotype has more than one count but fewer than ten. The V gene is TRBV20-1, the J gene TRBJ2-4; 9 nucleotides line up with TRBD1. The ends lost 7 bases at V and 9 bases at J; junction bases unmatched: 7. Germline lookup yields CDR1 DFQATT and CDR2 SNEGSKA (reference sequence). This CDR3 comprises 12 residues. Written as DNA, the CDR3 is TGCAGTGGCCTCGGGACAGGGACCATTCAGTACTTC. Its translation: CSGLGTGTIQYF.

This clonotype came up many times. The chain recombines TRBV7-3 with TRBJ1-2; no firm D call. The CDR3 consists of 14 residues. The V gene's germline CDR1 is SGHTA and CDR2 FQGTGA. Trimming pared 3 bases from V and 7 bases from J, leaving 15 bases between. The CDR3 reads CASSLDGFLGGYTF. The CDR3 nucleotides read TGTGCCAGCAGCTTGGACGGATTTCTGGGTGGCTACACCTTC.

This clonotype was counted at least ten times. The chain is built from TRBV12-3 or TRBV12-4 and TRBJ1-5, with 9 nucleotides matching TRBD1. V was clipped by 2 bases and J by 6 bases; unmatched bases: 5. The CDR3 loop spans 15 amino acids. This chain's CDR3 is CASSLQDRGFQPQHF. CDR3 bases: TGTGCCAGCAGTTTACAGGACAGGGGTTTTCAGCCCCAGCATTTT.